This T cell receptor beta chain was retrieved from a study of T cell changes during pregnancy in multiple sclerosis. The repertoire was sequenced with immunoSEQ multiplex PCR; TCRdb's copy has only in-frame clones and lacks some. The profile shows 90,000 or so clones, 91% of them singletons. CDR1 and CDR2 from the germline V gene are MGHRA and YSYEKL. Trimming removed 5 bases from V and 4 bases from J; junction bases left unmatched: 5. There are 15 residues in the CDR3. V is TRBV4-1 and J is TRBJ2-5; TRBD2 matches at 12 bases. The material sequenced was PBMCs, taken in the first trimester of pregnancy. This TCR came from a female donor in good health, serving as a control in a pregnancy study. Some clones in this sample may be carry-over from other donors' samples. The CDR3 is CASSILGLAGETQYF. In nucleotides, the CDR3 is TGCGCCAGCAGCATCCTGGGACTAGCGGGAGAGACCCAGTACTTC.